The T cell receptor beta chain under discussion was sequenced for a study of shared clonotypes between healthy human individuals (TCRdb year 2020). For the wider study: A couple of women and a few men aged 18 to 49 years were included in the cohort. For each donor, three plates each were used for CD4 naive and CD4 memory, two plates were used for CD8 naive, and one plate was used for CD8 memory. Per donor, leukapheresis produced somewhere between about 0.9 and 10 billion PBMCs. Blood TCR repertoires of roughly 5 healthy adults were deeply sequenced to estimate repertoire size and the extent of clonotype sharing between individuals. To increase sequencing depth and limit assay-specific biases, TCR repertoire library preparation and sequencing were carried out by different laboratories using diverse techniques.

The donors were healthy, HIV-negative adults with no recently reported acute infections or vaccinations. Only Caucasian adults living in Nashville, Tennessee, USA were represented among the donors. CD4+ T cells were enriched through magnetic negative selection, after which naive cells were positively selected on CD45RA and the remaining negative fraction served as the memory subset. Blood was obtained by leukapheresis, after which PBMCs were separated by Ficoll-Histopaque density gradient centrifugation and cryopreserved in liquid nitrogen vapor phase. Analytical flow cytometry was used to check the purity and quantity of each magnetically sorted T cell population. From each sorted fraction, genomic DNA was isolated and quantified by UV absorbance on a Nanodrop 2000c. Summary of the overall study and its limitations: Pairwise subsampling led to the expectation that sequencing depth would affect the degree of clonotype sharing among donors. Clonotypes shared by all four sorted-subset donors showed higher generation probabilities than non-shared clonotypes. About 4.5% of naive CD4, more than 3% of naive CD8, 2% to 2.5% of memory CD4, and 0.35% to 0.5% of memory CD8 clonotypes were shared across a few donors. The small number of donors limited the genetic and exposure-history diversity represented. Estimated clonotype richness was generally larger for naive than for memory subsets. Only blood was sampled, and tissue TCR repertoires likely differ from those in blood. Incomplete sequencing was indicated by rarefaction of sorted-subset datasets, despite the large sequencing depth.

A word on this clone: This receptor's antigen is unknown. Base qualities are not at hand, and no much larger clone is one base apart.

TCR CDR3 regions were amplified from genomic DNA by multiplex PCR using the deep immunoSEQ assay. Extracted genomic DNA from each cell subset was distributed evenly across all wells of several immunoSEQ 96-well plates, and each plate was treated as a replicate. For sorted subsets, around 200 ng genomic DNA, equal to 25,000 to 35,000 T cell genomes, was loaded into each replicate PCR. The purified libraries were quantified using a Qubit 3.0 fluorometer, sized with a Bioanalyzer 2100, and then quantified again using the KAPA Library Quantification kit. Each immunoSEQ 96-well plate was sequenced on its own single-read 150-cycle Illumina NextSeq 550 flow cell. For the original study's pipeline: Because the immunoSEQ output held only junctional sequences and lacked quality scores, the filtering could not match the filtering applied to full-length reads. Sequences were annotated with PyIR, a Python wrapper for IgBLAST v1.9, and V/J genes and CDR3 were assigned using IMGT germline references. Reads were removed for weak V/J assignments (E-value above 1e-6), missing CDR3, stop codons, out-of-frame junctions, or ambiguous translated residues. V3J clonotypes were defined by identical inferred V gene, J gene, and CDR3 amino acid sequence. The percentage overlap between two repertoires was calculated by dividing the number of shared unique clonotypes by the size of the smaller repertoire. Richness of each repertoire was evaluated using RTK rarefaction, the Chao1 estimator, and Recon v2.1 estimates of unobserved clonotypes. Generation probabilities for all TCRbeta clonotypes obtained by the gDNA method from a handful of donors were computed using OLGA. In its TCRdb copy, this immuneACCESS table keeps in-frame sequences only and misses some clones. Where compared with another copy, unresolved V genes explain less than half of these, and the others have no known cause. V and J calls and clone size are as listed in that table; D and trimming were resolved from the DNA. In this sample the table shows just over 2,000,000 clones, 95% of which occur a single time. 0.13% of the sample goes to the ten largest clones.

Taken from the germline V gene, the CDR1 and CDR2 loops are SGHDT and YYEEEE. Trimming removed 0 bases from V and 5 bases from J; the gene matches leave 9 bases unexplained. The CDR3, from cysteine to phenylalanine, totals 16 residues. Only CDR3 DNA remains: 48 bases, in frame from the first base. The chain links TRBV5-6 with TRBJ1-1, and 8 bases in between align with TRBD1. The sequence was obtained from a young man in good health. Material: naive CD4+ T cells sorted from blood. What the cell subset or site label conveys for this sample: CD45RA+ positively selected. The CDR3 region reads CASSLAGQGSGTEAFF. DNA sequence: TGTGCCAGCAGCTTGGCCGGACAGGGAAGTGGTACTGAAGCTTTCTTT.